This T cell receptor beta chain is from a study of T cells in Graves' hyperthyroidism and ophthalmopathy. Amplified TCR beta CDR3 regions derived from RNA transcripts. TCR CDR3 underwent first-round RT-PCR with the HTBI primer set. TCRdb called the multiplex PCR reads again in MiXCR, with one record for every CDR3 protein. Here the sample spans under 700,000 distinct CDR3 sequences, around 45% being singletons. Germline V CDR1 and CDR2: SGHNT, YENEEA. The CDR3 is 10 amino acids. A note on this clonotype: The target antigen is unknown. At one end, the junction sequence differs from germline, possibly due to a read error.

General study points: Ophthalmopathy and stable hyperthyroidism were told apart by a 13 V-J model. Blood also held most thyroid clonotypes expanded beyond 0.001.

Newly diagnosed hyperthyroidism, duration under 2 months, in patients aged 18 to 65. Diagnostic assessment was based on clinical symptoms, serum thyroxine and TRAb, thyroid ultrasound and orbital computed tomography. The receptor was derived from a woman aged 18-35 years with Graves' hyperthyroidism. What was sequenced was peripheral blood or thyroid tissue (not recorded which). This chain links TRBV11-3 with TRBJ1-2; D possibly corresponds to TRBD1 (5 bases). The CDR3 loop is CASGTYGYTF. The CDR3 DNA sequence: TGCGCCAGCGGGACGTATGGCTACACCTTC.